This TCR beta chain was found in a study of shared clonotypes between healthy human individuals. Findings of the study overall: Among several donors, roughly 5% of naive CD4 clonotypes were found in common. Clonotype sharing among donors was expected to depend on sequencing depth. Larger estimated richness was generally seen in naive subsets than in memory subsets.

Points on this clone: Its antigen remains unknown.

At a deep level, the assay was run. Sequenced by immunoSEQ multiplex PCR; TCRdb stores in-frame clones only, minus some. The table lists about 110,000 clones, around 73% of them singletons, with just under 25% in the top ten. The length of the CDR3 is 17 residues. The germline V and J ends were trimmed by 3 bases and 0 bases, with 15 bases remaining between them. Germline values: CDR1 SNHLY, CDR2 FYNNEI. What was sequenced was memory CD8+ T cells sorted from blood. As for subset: CD45RO+ cells pooled with CCR7-negative TemRA cells. The chain uses TRBV2 and TRBJ2-1; D unclear. The sequence was obtained from a woman in her twenties or thirties in good health. CDR3 residues: CASSETSVGDSYNEQFF. The CDR3 coding sequence is TGTGCCAGCAGTGAGACCTCCGTGGGTGACTCCTACAATGAGCAGTTCTTC.